Here is one TCR beta chain with its context. The data belong to a study of OX40 agonist ivuxolimab in advanced cancers. Generated by immunoSEQ multiplex PCR, the TCRdb table keeps only in-frame clones and is missing some. This sample has under 40,000 clones, with roughly nine tenths found just once. Germline V gene lookup returns CDR1 SGHVS and CDR2 FQNEAQ. Trimming at V came to 1 base and at J to 2 bases, leaving 2 bases not matched to a gene. The CDR3 has 16 amino acids. This TCR came from an adult with an advanced solid tumor such as melanoma, head and neck, liver or kidney cancer. The sequencing used CD4+ or CD8+ T cells sorted from blood, collected in a trial of the OX40 agonist ivuxolimab. This sequence joins TRBV7-8 and TRBJ2-1; 10 bases fit TRBD2. The CDR3 nucleotides are TGTGCCAGCAGCTTAGTTACTAGCGGGGCCTACAATGAGCAGTTCTTC. As protein: CASSLVTSGAYNEQFF.